This T cell receptor beta chain was identified in a study of OX40 agonist ivuxolimab in advanced cancers. Study as a whole: Averaging about 60 years in age, with a range of roughly 20 to 90, the cohort was around 87% male.

Worth noting for this clone: Its cognate antigen is unknown.

TCRdb's table, derived via immunoSEQ multiplex PCR, lists solely in-frame clones and lacks some. The sample consists of around 60,000 clones, 92% of them appearing once. General study points: In CD8+ T cells, expanded clones were on average more numerous than in CD4+. The work left the antigen specificity of expanded peripheral T cells undetermined.

The CDR3 has 13 amino acids. Trimming shortened V by 4 bases and J by 4 bases, and 7 bases separated the two germline ends. In germline, CDR1 is SGHNT, CDR2 YENEEA. The sequence derives from an adult with an advanced solid tumor such as melanoma, head and neck, liver or kidney cancer. The chain uses TRBV11-3 and TRBJ2-2, with D uncertain. The specimen comprised CD4+ or CD8+ T cells sorted from blood, sampled in a trial of the OX40 agonist ivuxolimab. The chain's CDR3 is CASSSRLTGELFF. CDR3 in DNA: TGTGCCAGCAGCTCGCGCCTCACCGGGGAGCTGTTTTTT.